A selection of T cell receptor beta chains follows, all from one sample in a study of OX40 agonist ivuxolimab in advanced cancers. The data were produced by immunoSEQ multiplex PCR, yet TCRdb's version contains in-frame clones alone and is incomplete. The data hold about 82,000 clones, with 75% to 90% observed a single time. The specimen comprised CD4+ or CD8+ T cells sorted from blood, sampled in a trial of the OX40 agonist ivuxolimab. Receptors were obtained from an adult with an advanced solid tumor such as melanoma, head and neck, liver or kidney cancer. Both conserved end residues are part of each CDR3. A D gene is named only where the DNA matches it firmly. Only part of the rows carry a size: once, few, many, or a class if the clone is expanded.

TRBD2	16	TRBV5-4	TRBJ2-7	once	TGTGCCAGCAGGACGCGGTCGGCGGGGGGCAAGGTCGAGCAGTACTTC	CASRTRSAGGKVEQYF
NA	14	TRBV7-2	TRBJ1-1	NA	TGTGCCAGCAGCCCCCTGGGGGGATACACTGAAGCTTTCTTT	CASSPLGGYTEAFF
TRBD2	18	TRBV5-4	TRBJ2-3	NA	TGTGCCAGCAGCTTAGATCGCCTTTTGCGGGCCGGGGGGGATACGCAGTATTTT	CASSLDRLLRAGGDTQYF
NA	15	TRBV7-2	TRBJ1-6	NA	TGTGCCAGCAAAAACCAGGGTTCCTATAATTCACCCCTCCACTTT	CASKNQGSYNSPLHF
NA	12	TRBV11-2	TRBJ2-3	NA	TGTGCCAGCAGCCCCTACAGGGAGGTGCAGTATTTT	CASSPYREVQYF
NA	12	TRBV7-9	TRBJ2-3	once	TGTGCCAGCAGCCCCCCCCCAGATACGCAGTATTTT	CASSPPPDTQYF
NA	13	TRBV19	TRBJ1-5	NA	TGTGCCAGTATAGGGACGGCCGGCCAGCCCCAGCATTTT	CASIGTAGQPQHF
NA	12	TRBV4-1	TRBJ2-1	few	TGCGCCAGCAGCCAAATCAGCGATGCGCAGTTCTTC	CASSQISDAQFF
TRBD1	16	TRBV29-1	TRBJ1-2	once	TGCAGCGTCTCCGGGACAGCGAGAGACCCCAACTATGGCTACACCTTC	CSVSGTARDPNYGYTF
TRBD2	16	TRBV9	TRBJ2-3	NA	TGTGCCAGCAGCGTAGGGCTAGCGGGGGGGAGAGATACGCAGTATTTT	CASSVGLAGGRDTQYF
NA	12	TRBV19	TRBJ1-2	NA	TGTGCCAGTCTCGGACGGTTCTATGGCTACACCTTC	CASLGRFYGYTF
NA	15	TRBV7-9	TRBJ1-2	NA	TGTGCCAGCAGCAGGACCGGGCGGCATCGTGATGGCTACACCTTC	CASSRTGRHRDGYTF
TRBD1	15	TRBV19	TRBJ1-5	NA	TGTGCCAGTAGTCCTGACAGGGGGAGCAATCAGCCCCAGCATTTT	CASSPDRGSNQPQHF
NA	14	TRBV27	TRBJ1-1	NA	TGTGCCAGCAGAGCGCTCCCGGGGAACACTGAAGCTTTCTTT	CASRALPGNTEAFF
NA	14	TRBV30	TRBJ1-1	NA	TGTGCCTGGAGTGTATCTCCATTCAACACTGAAGCTTTCTTT	CAWSVSPFNTEAFF
NA	13	TRBV7-3	TRBJ2-1	NA	TGTGCCAGCAGCTCCCCACCGGGGAATGAGCAGTTCTTC	CASSSPPGNEQFF
NA	15	TRBV4-2	TRBJ1-1	few	TGTGCCAGCAGCCAAGATTGGGGGCCGGAGACTGAAGCTTTCTTT	CASSQDWGPETEAFF
NA	14	TRBV4-1	TRBJ2-4	NA	TGCGCCAGCAGCCAAGGTGACAGGATAAACATTCAGTACTTC	CASSQGDRINIQYF
NA	13	TRBV7-9	TRBJ2-5	NA	TGTGCCAGCAGCTTTGGAGGTGAAGAGACCCAGTACTTC	CASSFGGEETQYF
TRBD1	15	TRBV5-1	TRBJ2-5	NA	TGCGCCAGCAGCTTGGGACAGGGGGGCCAAGAGACCCAGTACTTC	CASSLGQGGQETQYF
NA	11	TRBV20-1	TRBJ1-1	few	TGCAGTGCCGGGGAGCGCCGTGAAGCTTTCTTT	CSAGERREAFF
TRBD2	15	TRBV7-6	TRBJ2-2	NA	TGTGCCAGCAGCCCGCGGGGGGGTGGACCCGGGGAGCTGTTTTTT	CASSPRGGGPGELFF
NA	17	TRBV19	TRBJ1-3	NA	TGTGCCAGTAGTATTGGGGCCGGGCAAAGCTCTGGAAACACCATATATTTT	CASSIGAGQSSGNTIYF
NA	12	TRBV5-1	TRBJ2-7	NA	TGCGCCAGCAGCATTGACAGCTACGAGCAGTACTTC	CASSIDSYEQYF
NA	12	TRBV18	TRBJ1-1	NA	TGTGCCAGCTCACCTGACGAGGGGAAGGCTTTCTTT	CASSPDEGKAFF
TRBD2	14	TRBV6-1	TRBJ2-5	NA	TGTGCCAGCAGCGGGGGGGCCTTACGAGAGACCCAGTACTTC	CASSGGALRETQYF
NA	17	TRBV7-2	TRBJ1-6	few	TGTGCCAGCAGCTTAGGCTGGTGGGAAGGAAGTAGTTCACCCCTCCACTTT	CASSLGWWEGSSSPLHF
NA	13	TRBV5-1	TRBJ2-5	once	TGCGCCAGCAGCCCACAGGGCCAAGAGACCCAGTACTTC	CASSPQGQETQYF
TRBD1	18	TRBV7-8	TRBJ1-1	NA	TGTGCCAGCAGCTTATTGGGGGGCAGGGGGTTAAGAAACACTGAAGCTTTCTTT	CASSLLGGRGLRNTEAFF
NA	15	TRBV5-1	TRBJ1-4	NA	TGCGCCAGCAGCTCTACCGACGGGTTTGGGGAAAAACTGTTTTTT	CASSSTDGFGEKLFF
NA	15	TRBV7-2	TRBJ1-1	NA	TGTGCCAGCAGCATCGGACACCCCATGAACACTGAAGCTTTCTTT	CASSIGHPMNTEAFF
NA	13	TRBV19	TRBJ1-5	NA	TGTGCCAGTACAGCTCGATATAATCAGCCCCAGCATTTT	CASTARYNQPQHF